Reported below is one T cell receptor beta chain. Its antigen target is currently unknown. Per-nucleotide qualities are absent, and no much larger clonotype sits a single base away. TCRbeta CDR3 regions were amplified from genomic DNA by means of the immunoSEQ Assay, a bias-controlled multiplex PCR. On the study's bioinformatics: Nucleated cell counts per sample were estimated from amplification of reference gene primers within the assay. To quantify the absolute abundance of each unique TCRbeta CDR3 rearrangement, sequence reads were collapsed and filtered. For each sample, productive Simpson clonality was calculated as the square root of Simpson's diversity index over productive rearrangements. This is the immuneACCESS table as TCRdb keeps it, with only in-frame sequences that have V and J called. A part of the clones is gone; compared with another copy, unresolved V genes explain less than half, and the rest is unexplained. V and J calls and clone size are given by that table; D and trimming were obtained from the DNA. This sample has approximately 280,000 clones in its table, and approximately 89% of those were observed once. Approximately 2% of the sample rests with the top ten.

Participants in the prospective study were aged roughly 18 to 90 years, lived in 24 United States geographic areas, and enrolled through a virtual design. Cohort assignment in the prospective study relied on participant-reported clinical history from a screening survey and a study questionnaire. For ImmuneRACE Cohort 3, a participant was defined as recovered based on two consecutive negative NP/OP PCR tests, clearance by a healthcare professional, or resolution of symptoms. In the prospective study, whole blood, serum and a nasopharyngeal or oropharyngeal swab were collected from each participant by mobile phlebotomists. Over a roughly 2-month period, participants in the prospective study had the option of providing additional blood draws and questionnaires. Before DNA extraction, blood samples from the prospective study were shipped at room temperature or frozen. The data stem from a study of blood T cell repertoires in COVID-19 (TCRdb year 2020). About the investigation overall: Samples covering the acute and convalescent phases of COVID-19 were provided by collaborators in the United States, Italy and Spain. The prospective study material was composed of cDNA or gDNA derived from T cells, B-cell-depleted T cells, or PBMCs. The dataset comprised deeply sampled blood TCRbeta repertoires from subjects exposed to, actively infected with, or recovered from COVID-19. A freely available public database, intended as a resource for researchers studying the immune response to SARS-CoV-2, is where the repertoires were released. Samples were obtained from the ongoing ImmuneRACE study (first 160 participants) and from over 1,000 subjects provided by 6 global collaborators. A de-identified subject ID, COVID-19 status, age in years and sex were almost always included in the sample metadata. Where available, HLA class I and class II types were taken from metadata supplied by the sample provider and were not determined by assay-based typing. What the research found in general, with its limitations: Clinical and demographic metadata were provided uncurated, with the amount varying by source and participant.

This clonotype originated in a woman in her sixties or seventies who had recovered from COVID-19. The sample taken for sequencing was PBMCs or T cells enriched from blood (not recorded which).

This receptor carries the CDR3 CATLEPLEDGYTF. At the DNA level, the sequence is TGTGCCACCCTCGAGCCTCTGGAGGATGGCTACACCTTC. The chain links TRBV19 with TRBJ1-2; the D gene identity is not certain. The trim is 10 bases for V and 6 bases for J, with a gap of 18 bases between the germline ends. CDR1 and CDR2, per the germline V gene (reference sequence), are LNHDA and SQIVND. Including the terminal cysteine and phenylalanine, the CDR3 comprises 13 residues. The DNA shown is the 39-base CDR3, in frame from base 1.